Listed below are T cell receptor beta chains from one sample, sequenced in a study of metastatic and nonmetastatic thyroid tumors. TCRdb re-called clones from the PCR reads using MiXCR. The table has tens of thousands of clones, 20% seen once. The sample comprised blood. The receptors come from a female donor with papillary thyroid cancer or a benign thyroid nodule (not recorded which). Some clones in this sample may be carry-over from other donors' samples. Each CDR3 is given without its conserved first and last residue. Each record gives: CDR3 protein, J gene, V gene.

CDR3aa: ASSLALSGRTDTQY
j_gene: TRBJ2-3
v_gene: TRBV11-1

CDR3aa: ASSWDHGSNQPQH
j_gene: TRBJ1-5
v_gene: TRBV19

CDR3aa: ATSGTSGFNEQF
j_gene: TRBJ2-1
v_gene: TRBV24-1

CDR3aa: SVYAGRARNEQF
j_gene: TRBJ2-1
v_gene: TRBV20-1

CDR3aa: ASSPPGSGRYEQY
j_gene: TRBJ2-7
v_gene: TRBV5-4

CDR3aa: ASSRVADYPHEQY
j_gene: TRBJ2-7
v_gene: TRBV14

CDR3aa: ASSYLTSGSSRDNEQF
j_gene: TRBJ2-1
v_gene: TRBV6-2/TRBV6-3

CDR3aa: ASSLRRFTDTQY
j_gene: TRBJ2-3
v_gene: TRBV5-4

CDR3aa: ASSESTGGGETQY
j_gene: TRBJ2-5
v_gene: TRBV10-1

CDR3aa: ASSRDRGHSPLH
j_gene: TRBJ1-6
v_gene: TRBV11-2

CDR3aa: ASSFDAGTVNQPQH
j_gene: TRBJ1-5
v_gene: TRBV7-8

CDR3aa: ASSPWTGEAFGPQH
j_gene: TRBJ1-5
v_gene: TRBV27

CDR3aa: ASSSVVIDTQY
j_gene: TRBJ2-3
v_gene: TRBV6-1

CDR3aa: ASSRVLTNTEAF
j_gene: TRBJ1-1
v_gene: TRBV7-9

CDR3aa: ASSLGGQQPNEQY
j_gene: TRBJ2-7
v_gene: TRBV11-2

CDR3aa: ASSVLHGFSGELF
j_gene: TRBJ2-2
v_gene: TRBV2

CDR3aa: ASDSRTDTQY
j_gene: TRBJ2-3
v_gene: TRBV13

CDR3aa: AGASPRGEQF
j_gene: TRBJ2-1
v_gene: TRBV28

CDR3aa: ASRPGRVMNTEAF
j_gene: TRBJ1-1
v_gene: TRBV19

CDR3aa: ASSLGQGAIPGAEAF
j_gene: TRBJ1-1
v_gene: TRBV5-1

CDR3aa: ASSSNSGHISGANFLT
j_gene: TRBJ2-6
v_gene: TRBV12-3/TRBV12-4

CDR3aa: ASSPIIAGDVGELF
j_gene: TRBJ2-2
v_gene: TRBV18

CDR3aa: ASSPDGLQETQY
j_gene: TRBJ2-5
v_gene: TRBV11-2

CDR3aa: ASSSWVSAGDTGELF
j_gene: TRBJ2-2
v_gene: TRBV7-8

CDR3aa: ASSLDGGGQPQH
j_gene: TRBJ1-5
v_gene: TRBV5-1

CDR3aa: ASSVWAGELF
j_gene: TRBJ2-2
v_gene: TRBV6-1

CDR3aa: ASSKDGRETQY
j_gene: TRBJ2-5
v_gene: TRBV2

CDR3aa: ASSSNADTQY
j_gene: TRBJ2-3
v_gene: TRBV7-9

CDR3aa: ATSRVVGNTGEQV
j_gene: TRBJ2-2
v_gene: TRBV15

CDR3aa: ASSIVVGANVLT
j_gene: TRBJ2-6
v_gene: TRBV19

CDR3aa: ASSVNPSAYEQY
j_gene: TRBJ2-7
v_gene: TRBV6-1

CDR3aa: ASSLIGLADTQY
j_gene: TRBJ2-3
v_gene: TRBV5-1

CDR3aa: ASTVETQAVSSYEQY
j_gene: TRBJ2-7
v_gene: TRBV6-1

CDR3aa: SEQGGGEAF
j_gene: TRBJ1-1
v_gene: TRBV29-1

CDR3aa: ASSLLRGGVQETQY
j_gene: TRBJ2-5
v_gene: TRBV28

CDR3aa: AWGQETTLELF
j_gene: TRBJ2-2
v_gene: TRBV30

CDR3aa: ASSLGREGINSPLH
j_gene: TRBJ1-6
v_gene: TRBV27

CDR3aa: ASTVTGPYGYT
j_gene: TRBJ1-2
v_gene: TRBV6-1

CDR3aa: ASRSTSGWSYNEQF
j_gene: TRBJ2-1
v_gene: TRBV7-9

CDR3aa: ASSPRGGTDTQY
j_gene: TRBJ2-3
v_gene: TRBV6-1

CDR3aa: ASSSESTGLDGYT
j_gene: TRBJ1-2
v_gene: TRBV5-1

CDR3aa: ASSIDRGGNQPQH
j_gene: TRBJ1-5
v_gene: TRBV19